This section outlines one T cell receptor (beta chain) sequence together with its context. Its antigen remains unknown. Trimming took 5 bases from V and 1 from J, leaving 13 bases between them. Germline assignment: CDR1 SGHTA and CDR2 FQGNSA. The CDR3 consists of 15 residues. This record comes from a study of T-cell reconstitution after alpha-beta-depleted transplantation in children. It was with unique molecular identifiers that the TCRbeta library was prepared. TCRdb passed the PCR reads through MiXCR, listing each CDR3 protein once. This sample has 450,000 to 700,000 distinct CDR3 sequences; over 25% occur once, and the top ten carry about 35%. Study-level findings and limits: Among T cells one year after transplant, newly produced cells accounted for most counts and diversity.

This material consisted of PBMCs, taken before TCRalphabeta/CD19-depleted stem cell transplant. The chain joins TRBV7-2 to TRBJ2-3; D is undetermined. This sequence originates from a boy in the first two years of life with Wiskott-Aldrich syndrome, due to receive a stem cell transplant. CDR3 region: CASSPIGRRTDTQYF. Here the CDR3 DNA reads TGTGCCAGCAGCCCGATTGGCAGGCGCACAGATACGCAGTATTTT. The entire variable domain, with the rest obtained from reference TRBV7-2 and TRBJ2-3, is as follows: GAGVSQSPSNKVTEKGKDVELRCDPISGHTALYWYRQSLGQGLEFLIYFQGNSAPDKSGLPSDRFSAERTGGSVSTLTIQRTQQEDSAVYLCASSPIGRRTDTQYFGPGTRLTVL.